The clone carrying this TCR beta chain has only a few counts. Germline CDR1 reads SGHTS; CDR2 reads YDEGEE. V gave up 1 base and J gave up 4 bases, with 12 bases separating them. The CDR3 runs 15 residues. The source of the sample is a study of molecular identifiers for immune sequencing clone quantification. TCRdb passed the PCR reads through MiXCR, listing each CDR3 protein once. The table includes 460,000 or so distinct CDR3 sequences, 25% detected once. What was sequenced was naive CD8+ T cells from blood, with Jurkat cell RNA spiked in. Subset described: FACS-sorted CD8+CD4-CCR7+CD45RA+ naive T cells. This TCR was recovered from a human donor in good health. Some libraries in this study had Jurkat cell RNA spiked in. The chain joins TRBV5-8 to TRBJ1-5; possible D gene TRBD1, 5 bases. CDR3 coding DNA: TGTGCCAGCAGCTTGCACGGGGGAGGGAATCAGCCCCAGCATTTT. Its translation: CASSLHGGGNQPQHF.